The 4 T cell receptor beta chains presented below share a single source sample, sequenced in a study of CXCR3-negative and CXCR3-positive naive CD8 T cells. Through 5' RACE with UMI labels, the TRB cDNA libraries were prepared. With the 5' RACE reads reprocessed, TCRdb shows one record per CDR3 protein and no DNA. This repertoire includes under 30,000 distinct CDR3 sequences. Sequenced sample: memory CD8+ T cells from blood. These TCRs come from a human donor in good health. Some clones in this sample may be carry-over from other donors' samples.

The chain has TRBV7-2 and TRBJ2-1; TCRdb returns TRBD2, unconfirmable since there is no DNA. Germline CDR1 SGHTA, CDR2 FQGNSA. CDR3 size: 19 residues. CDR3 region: CASSLVPDNLAGVYNEQFF. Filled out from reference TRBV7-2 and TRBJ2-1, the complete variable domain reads GAGVSQSPSNKVTEKGKDVELRCDPISGHTALYWYRQSLGQGLEFLIYFQGNSAPDKSGLPSDRFSAERTGGSVSTLTIQRTQQEDSAVYLCASSLVPDNLAGVYNEQFFGPGTRLTVL.

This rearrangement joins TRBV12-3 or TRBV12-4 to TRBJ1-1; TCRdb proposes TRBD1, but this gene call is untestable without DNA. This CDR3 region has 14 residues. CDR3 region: CASSLRTGDTEAFF.

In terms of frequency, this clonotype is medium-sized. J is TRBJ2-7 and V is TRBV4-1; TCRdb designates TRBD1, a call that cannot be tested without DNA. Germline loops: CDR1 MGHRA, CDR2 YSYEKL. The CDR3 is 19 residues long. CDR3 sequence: CASSQEWFIDRIPSYEQYF.

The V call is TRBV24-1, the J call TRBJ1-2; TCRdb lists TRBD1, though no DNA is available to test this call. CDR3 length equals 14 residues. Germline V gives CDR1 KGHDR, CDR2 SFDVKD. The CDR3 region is CATSDGDRVDGYTF.